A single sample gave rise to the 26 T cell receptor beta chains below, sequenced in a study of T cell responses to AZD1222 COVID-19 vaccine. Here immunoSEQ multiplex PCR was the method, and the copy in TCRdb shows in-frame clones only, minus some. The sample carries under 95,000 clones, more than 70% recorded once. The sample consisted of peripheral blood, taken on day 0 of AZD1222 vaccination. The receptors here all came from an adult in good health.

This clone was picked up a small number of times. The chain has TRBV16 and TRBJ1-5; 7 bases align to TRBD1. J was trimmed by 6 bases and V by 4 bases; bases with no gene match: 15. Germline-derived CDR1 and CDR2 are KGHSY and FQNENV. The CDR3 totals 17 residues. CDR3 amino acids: CASSPDNFRQGPQPQHF. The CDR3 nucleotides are TGTGCCAGCAGCCCCGACAATTTTCGACAGGGACCTCAGCCCCAGCATTTT.

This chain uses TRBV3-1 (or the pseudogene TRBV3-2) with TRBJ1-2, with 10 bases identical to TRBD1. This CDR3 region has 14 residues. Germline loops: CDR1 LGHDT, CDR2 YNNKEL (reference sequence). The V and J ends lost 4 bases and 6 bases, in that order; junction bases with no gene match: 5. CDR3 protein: CASSRGQGRDGYTF. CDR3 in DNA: TGTGCCAGCAGCCGGGGACAGGGGAGGGATGGCTACACCTTC.

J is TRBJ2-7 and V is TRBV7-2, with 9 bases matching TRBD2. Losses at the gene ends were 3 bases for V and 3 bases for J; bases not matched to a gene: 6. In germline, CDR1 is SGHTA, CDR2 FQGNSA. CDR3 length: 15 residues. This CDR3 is CASSLEAGGVYEQYF. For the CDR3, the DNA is TGTGCCAGCAGCTTGGAAGCGGGGGGCGTCTACGAGCAGTACTTC. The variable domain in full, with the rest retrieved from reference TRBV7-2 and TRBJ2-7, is GAGVSQSPSNKVTEKGKDVELRCDPISGHTALYWYRQSLGQGLEFLIYFQGNSAPDKSGLPSDRFSAERTGGSVSTLTIQRTQQEDSAVYLCASSLEAGGVYEQYFGPGTRLTVT.

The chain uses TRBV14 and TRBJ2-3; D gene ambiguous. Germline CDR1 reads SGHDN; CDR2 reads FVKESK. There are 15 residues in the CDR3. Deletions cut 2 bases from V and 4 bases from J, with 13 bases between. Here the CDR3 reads CASSQSRDYSDTQYF. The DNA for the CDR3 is TGTGCCAGCAGCCAAAGTAGGGATTACTCAGATACGCAGTATTTT.

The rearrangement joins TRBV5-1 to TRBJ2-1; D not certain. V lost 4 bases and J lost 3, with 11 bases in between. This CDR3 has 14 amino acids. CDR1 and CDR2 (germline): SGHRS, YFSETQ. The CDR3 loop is CASSPPPDYNEQFF. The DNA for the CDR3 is TGCGCCAGCAGCCCTCCCCCGGACTACAATGAGCAGTTCTTC.

CDR3 loop: CASSQALRAGGTYEQYF. DNA for the CDR3: TGTGCCAGCAGCCAAGCCCTGAGAGCGGGAGGGACCTACGAGCAGTACTTC. The rearrangement uses TRBV3-1 (or the pseudogene TRBV3-2) and TRBJ2-7, with 10 bases lining up with TRBD2. CDR1 and CDR2 (germline): LGHDT, YNNKEL (reference sequence). With 1 base clipped from V and 2 bases from J, the junction kept 8 bases outside the gene matches. The CDR3 has 17 amino acids.

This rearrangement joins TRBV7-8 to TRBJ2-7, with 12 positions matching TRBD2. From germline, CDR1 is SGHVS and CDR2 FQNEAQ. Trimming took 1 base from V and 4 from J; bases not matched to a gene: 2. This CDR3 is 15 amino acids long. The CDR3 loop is CASSLVTSGRYEQYF. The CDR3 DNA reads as TGTGCCAGCAGCTTAGTAACTAGCGGGAGGTACGAGCAGTACTTC.

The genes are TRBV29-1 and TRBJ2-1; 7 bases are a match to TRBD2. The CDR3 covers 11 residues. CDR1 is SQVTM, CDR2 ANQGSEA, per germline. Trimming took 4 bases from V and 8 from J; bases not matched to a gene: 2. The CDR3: CSVGGGDEQFF. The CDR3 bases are TGCAGCGTTGGCGGGGGTGATGAGCAGTTCTTC.

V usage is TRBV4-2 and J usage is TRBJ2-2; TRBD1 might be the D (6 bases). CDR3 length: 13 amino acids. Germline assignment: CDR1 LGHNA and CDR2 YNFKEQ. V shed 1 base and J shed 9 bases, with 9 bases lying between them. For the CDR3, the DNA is TGTGCCAGCAGCCAAGCTCAGGGGTGGGAGCTGTTTTTT. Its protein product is CASSQAQGWELFF.

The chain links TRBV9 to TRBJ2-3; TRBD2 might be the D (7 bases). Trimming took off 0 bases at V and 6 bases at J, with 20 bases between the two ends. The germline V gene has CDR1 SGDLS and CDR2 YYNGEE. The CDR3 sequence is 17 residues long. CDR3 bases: TGTGCCAGCAGCGTAGATTTTGCGGGAGTCACAGGGGATACGCAGTATTTT. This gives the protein CASSVDFAGVTGDTQYF.

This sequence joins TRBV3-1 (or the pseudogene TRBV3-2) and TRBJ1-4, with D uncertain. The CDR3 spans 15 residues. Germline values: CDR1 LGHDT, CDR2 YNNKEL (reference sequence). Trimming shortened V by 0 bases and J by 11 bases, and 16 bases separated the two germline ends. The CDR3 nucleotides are TGTGCCAGCAGCCAAGACGGTGCCGTAAATGGGAAACTGTTTTTT. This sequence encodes CASSQDGAVNGKLFF.

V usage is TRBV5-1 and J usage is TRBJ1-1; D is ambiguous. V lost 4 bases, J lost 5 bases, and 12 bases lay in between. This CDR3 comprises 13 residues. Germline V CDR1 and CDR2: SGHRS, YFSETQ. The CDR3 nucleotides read TGCGCCAGCAGCCCATCTGGCCGGACTGAAGCTTTCTTT. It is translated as CASSPSGRTEAFF.

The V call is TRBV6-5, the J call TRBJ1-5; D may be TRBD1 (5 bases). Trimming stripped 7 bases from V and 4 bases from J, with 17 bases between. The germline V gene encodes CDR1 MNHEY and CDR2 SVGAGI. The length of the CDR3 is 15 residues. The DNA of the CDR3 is TGTGCCAGCATACTCACCCTGGGGGGGAATCAGCCCCAGCATTTT. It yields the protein CASILTLGGNQPQHF.

The CDR3 DNA sequence: TGTGCCAGCAGCCAAAGACTAGCCGGGGAGACCCAGTACTTC. Residues: CASSQRLAGETQYF. The genes are TRBV5-6 and TRBJ2-5, with TRBD2 identical over 7 bases. The CDR3 loop spans 14 amino acids. V shed 4 bases and J 5 bases; nucleotides not matched to a gene: 8. Germline V gene data show CDR1 as SGHDT and CDR2 as YYEEEE.

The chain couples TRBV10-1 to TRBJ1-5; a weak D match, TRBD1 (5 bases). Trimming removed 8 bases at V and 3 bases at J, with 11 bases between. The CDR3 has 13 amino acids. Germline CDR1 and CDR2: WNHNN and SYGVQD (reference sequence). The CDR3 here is CASSGQLNQPQHF. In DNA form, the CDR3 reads TGCGCCAGCTCAGGACAACTCAATCAGCCCCAGCATTTT.

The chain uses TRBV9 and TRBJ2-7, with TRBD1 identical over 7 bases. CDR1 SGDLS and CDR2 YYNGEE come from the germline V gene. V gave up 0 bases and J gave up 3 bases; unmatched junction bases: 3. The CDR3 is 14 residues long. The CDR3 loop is CASSVGQGHYEQYF. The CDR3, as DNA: TGTGCCAGCAGCGTAGGACAGGGACACTACGAGCAGTACTTC.

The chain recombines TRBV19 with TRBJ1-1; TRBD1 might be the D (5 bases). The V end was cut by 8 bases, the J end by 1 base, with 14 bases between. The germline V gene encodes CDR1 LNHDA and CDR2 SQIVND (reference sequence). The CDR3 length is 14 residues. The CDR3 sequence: CASRGGTGNTEAFF. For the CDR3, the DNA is TGTGCCAGTCGGGGGGGGACCGGGAACACTGAAGCTTTCTTT.

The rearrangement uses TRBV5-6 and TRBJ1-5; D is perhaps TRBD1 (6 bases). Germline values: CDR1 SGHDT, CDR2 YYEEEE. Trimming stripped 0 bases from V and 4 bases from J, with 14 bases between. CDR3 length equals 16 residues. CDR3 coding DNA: TGTGCCAGCAGCTTGGGGGCCGACAGGAGGAATCAGCCCCAGCATTTT. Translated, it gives CASSLGADRRNQPQHF.

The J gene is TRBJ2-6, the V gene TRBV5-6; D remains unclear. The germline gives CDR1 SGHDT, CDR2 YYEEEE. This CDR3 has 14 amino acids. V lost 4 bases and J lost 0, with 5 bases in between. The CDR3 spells CASSRPSGANVLTF. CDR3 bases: TGTGCCAGCAGCCGACCCTCTGGGGCCAACGTCCTGACTTTC.

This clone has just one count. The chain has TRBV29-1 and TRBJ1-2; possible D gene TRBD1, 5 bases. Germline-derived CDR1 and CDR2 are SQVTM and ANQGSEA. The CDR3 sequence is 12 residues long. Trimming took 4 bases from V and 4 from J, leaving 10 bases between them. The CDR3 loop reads CSVVVGGYGYTF. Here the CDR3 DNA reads TGCAGCGTTGTCGTCGGGGGCTATGGCTACACCTTC.

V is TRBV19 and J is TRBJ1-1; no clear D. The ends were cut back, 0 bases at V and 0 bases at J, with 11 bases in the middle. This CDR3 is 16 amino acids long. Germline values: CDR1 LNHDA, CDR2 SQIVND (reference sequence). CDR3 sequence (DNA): TGTGCCAGTAGTATAGATCCGTACAGAATGAACACTGAAGCTTTCTTT. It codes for CASSIDPYRMNTEAFF.

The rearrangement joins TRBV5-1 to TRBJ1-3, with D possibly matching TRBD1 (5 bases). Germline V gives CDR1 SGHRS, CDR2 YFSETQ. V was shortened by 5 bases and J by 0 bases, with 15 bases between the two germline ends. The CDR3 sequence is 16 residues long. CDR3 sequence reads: CASSSSPGSSGNTIYF. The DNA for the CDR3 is TGCGCCAGCAGTTCTTCTCCAGGGAGCTCTGGAAACACCATATATTTT. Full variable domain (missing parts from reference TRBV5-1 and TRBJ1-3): KAGVTQTPRYLIKTRGQQVTLSCSPISGHRSVSWYQQTPGQGLQFLFEYFSETQRNKGNFPGRFSGRQFSNSRSEMNVSTLELGDSALYLCASSSSPGSSGNTIYFGEGSWLTVV.

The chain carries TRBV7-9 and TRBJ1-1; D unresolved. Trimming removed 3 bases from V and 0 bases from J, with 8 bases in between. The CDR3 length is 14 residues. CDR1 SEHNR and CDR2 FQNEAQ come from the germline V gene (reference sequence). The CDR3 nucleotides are TGTGCCAGCAGCTTGTGGCAAATGAACACTGAAGCTTTCTTT. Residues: CASSLWQMNTEAFF. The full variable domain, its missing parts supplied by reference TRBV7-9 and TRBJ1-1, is DTGVSQNPRHKITKRGQNVTFRCDPISEHNRLYWYRQTLGQGPEFLTYFQNEAQLEKSRLLSDRFSAERPKGSFSTLEIQRTEQGDSAMYLCASSLWQMNTEAFFGQGTRLTVV.

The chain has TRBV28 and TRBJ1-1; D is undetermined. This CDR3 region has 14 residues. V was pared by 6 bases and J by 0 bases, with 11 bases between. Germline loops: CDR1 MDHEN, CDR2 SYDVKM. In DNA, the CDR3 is TGTGCCAGCAGAGCTACAGAGATGAACACTGAAGCTTTCTTT. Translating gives CASRATEMNTEAFF.

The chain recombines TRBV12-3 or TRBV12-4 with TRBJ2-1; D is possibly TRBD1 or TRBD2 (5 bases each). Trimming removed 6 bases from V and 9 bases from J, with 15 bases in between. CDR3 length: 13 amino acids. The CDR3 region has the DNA TGTGCCAGCAGGCTGGGGACGCGCGGTGAGCAGTTCTTC. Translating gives CASRLGTRGEQFF.

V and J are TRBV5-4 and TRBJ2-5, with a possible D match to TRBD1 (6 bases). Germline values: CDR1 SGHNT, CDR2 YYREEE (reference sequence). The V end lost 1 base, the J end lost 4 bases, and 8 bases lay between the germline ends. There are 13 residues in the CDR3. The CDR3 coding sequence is TGTGCCAGCAGCTTGCAGGGGACAGAGACCCAGTACTTC. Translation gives CASSLQGTETQYF.